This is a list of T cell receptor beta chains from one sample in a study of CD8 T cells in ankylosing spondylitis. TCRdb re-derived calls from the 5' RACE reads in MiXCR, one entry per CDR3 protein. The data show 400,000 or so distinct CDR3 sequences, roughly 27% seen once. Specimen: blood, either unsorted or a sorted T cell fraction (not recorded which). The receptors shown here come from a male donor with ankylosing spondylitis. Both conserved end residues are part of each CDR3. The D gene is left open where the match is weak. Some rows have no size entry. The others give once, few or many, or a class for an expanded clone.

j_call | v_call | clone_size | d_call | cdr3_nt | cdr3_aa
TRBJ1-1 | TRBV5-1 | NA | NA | TGCGCCAGCAGCTCGCAGACGGGGAACACTGAAGCTTTCTTT | CASSSQTGNTEAFF
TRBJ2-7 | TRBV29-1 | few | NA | TGCAGCGTCCGGAAGGCTTACTCCTACGAGCAGTACTTC | CSVRKAYSYEQYF
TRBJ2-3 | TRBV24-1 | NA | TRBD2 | TGTGCCACCAGTGCCTCTAGCGGGAGGGCCGGCGCAGATACGCAGTATTTT | CATSASSGRAGADTQYF
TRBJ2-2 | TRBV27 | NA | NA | TGTGCCAGCAGTTTAAGGCCTAGTCTTACCGGGGAGCTGTTTTTT | CASSLRPSLTGELFF
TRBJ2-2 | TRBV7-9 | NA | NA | TGTGCCAGCAGCTTGGCAGGGCCCACCGGGGAGCTGTTTTTT | CASSLAGPTGELFF
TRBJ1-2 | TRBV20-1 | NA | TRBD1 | TGCAGTGCCAGCCTGGGACAGGGTATAAATGGCTACACCTTC | CSASLGQGINGYTF
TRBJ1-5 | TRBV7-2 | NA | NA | TGTGCCAGCAGCTTTAACGTTGGTCAGCCCCAGCATTTT | CASSFNVGQPQHF
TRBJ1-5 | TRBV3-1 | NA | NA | TGTGCCAGCAGCCAGAATACCGAGCCCCAGCATTTT | CASSQNTEPQHF
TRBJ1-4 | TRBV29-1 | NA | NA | TGCAGCGTTGGGAGCTCTAATGAAAAACTGTTTTTT | CSVGSSNEKLFF
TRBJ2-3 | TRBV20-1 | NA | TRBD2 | TGCAGTGCTAGAGTGTTCCGGCGAAGCGGGAGGGATAGAACTAGCACAGATACGCAGTATTTT | CSARVFRRSGRDRTSTDTQYF
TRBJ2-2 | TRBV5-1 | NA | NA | TGCGCCAGCAGCTTGGGCCCAGGCGGGGAGCTGTTTTTT | CASSLGPGGELFF
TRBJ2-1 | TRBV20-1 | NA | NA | TGCAGTGCTGGGGAGGACTCCTACAATGAGCAGTTCTTC | CSAGEDSYNEQFF
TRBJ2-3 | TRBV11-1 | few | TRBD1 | TGTGCCAGCAGCTCCGACCGGGACAGGGATCGGCGGGCCACAGATACGCAGTATTTT | CASSSDRDRDRRATDTQYF
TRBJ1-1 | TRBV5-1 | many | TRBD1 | TGCGCCAGCAGCTTGGGACAGGGGAGCACTGAAGCTTTCTTT | CASSLGQGSTEAFF
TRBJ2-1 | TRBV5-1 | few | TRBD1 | TGCGCCAGCAGCTTCACAGGGGATCACTCCTACAATGAGCAGTTCTTC | CASSFTGDHSYNEQFF
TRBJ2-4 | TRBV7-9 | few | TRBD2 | TGTGCCAGCAGCCGTCCTTGGACTAGGGAAAGGGAAAACATTCAGTACTTC | CASSRPWTRERENIQYF
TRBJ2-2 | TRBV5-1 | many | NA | TGCGCCAGCAGCTTGGTACAGGTTAAGAACACCGGGGAGCTGTTTTTT | CASSLVQVKNTGELFF
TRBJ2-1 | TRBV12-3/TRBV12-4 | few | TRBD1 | TGTGCCAGCAGTTTTCGCAGGGGGATCTCCTACAATGAGCAGTTCTTC | CASSFRRGISYNEQFF
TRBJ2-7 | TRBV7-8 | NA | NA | TGTGCCAGCAGCTTAGTACCATCTGGTCCCTACGAGCAGTACTTC | CASSLVPSGPYEQYF
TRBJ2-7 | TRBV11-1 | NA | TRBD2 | TGTGCCAGCAGCTTCCCCGGGACTAGCGGAGGCATCTCCTACGAGCAGTACTTC | CASSFPGTSGGISYEQYF
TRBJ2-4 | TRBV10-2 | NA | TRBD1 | TGCGCCAGCAGTAAACAGGGGGCGGGAAACATTCAGTACTTC | CASSKQGAGNIQYF
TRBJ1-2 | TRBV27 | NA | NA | TGTGCCAGCAGTTTCCGGGGCAACTATGGCTACACCTTC | CASSFRGNYGYTF
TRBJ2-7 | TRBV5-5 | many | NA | TGTGCCAGCAGCTCCCCGTACGAGCAGTACTTC | CASSSPYEQYF
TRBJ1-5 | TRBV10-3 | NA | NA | TGTGCCATCAGTGAGGGTGGTAAGCCCCAGCATTTT | CAISEGGKPQHF
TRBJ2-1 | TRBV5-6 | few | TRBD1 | TGTGCCAGCGGACAGGCCCCTATAGAGGTCCGCTCCTACAATGAGCAGTTCTTC | CASGQAPIEVRSYNEQFF
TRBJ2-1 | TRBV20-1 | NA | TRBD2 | TGCAGTGCTAGAGAGCCTAAACTAGCGTCCAATGAGCAGTTCTTC | CSAREPKLASNEQFF
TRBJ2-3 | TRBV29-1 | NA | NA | TGCAGCGTTGATGGCGGAGGGCAGGGCACAGATACGCAGTATTTT | CSVDGGGQGTDTQYF
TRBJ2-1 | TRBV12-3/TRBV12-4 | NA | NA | TGTGCCAGCACCCAGGACTACAATGAGCAGTTCTTC | CASTQDYNEQFF
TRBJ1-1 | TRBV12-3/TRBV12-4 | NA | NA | TGTGCCAGCAGTTTAGTCGTGGGCACTGAAGCTTTCTTT | CASSLVVGTEAFF
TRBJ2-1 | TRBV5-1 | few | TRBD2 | TGCGCCAGCAGCTTTACTAGCGGGAGTACAAATGAGCAGTTCTTC | CASSFTSGSTNEQFF
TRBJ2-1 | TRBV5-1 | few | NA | TGCGCCAGCAGCCAGAGGACAGCGGTATCCTACAATGAGCAGTTCTTC | CASSQRTAVSYNEQFF
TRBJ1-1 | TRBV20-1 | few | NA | TGCAGTACTTTTCGAGCCCCCACTGAAGCTTTCTTT | CSTFRAPTEAFF
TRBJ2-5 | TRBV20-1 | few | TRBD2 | TGCAGTGCTAGAGATAGGGGACTAGCGGGCCGAGGCCCCATCCAAGAGACCCAGTACTTC | CSARDRGLAGRGPIQETQYF
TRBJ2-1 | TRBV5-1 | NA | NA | TGCGCCAGCAGCCAAGGACTGACGAGCTCCTACAATGAGCAGTTCTTC | CASSQGLTSSYNEQFF
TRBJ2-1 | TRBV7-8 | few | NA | TGTGCCAGCAGCCCGCACTCGAGCTCCTACAATGAGCAGTTCTTC | CASSPHSSSYNEQFF
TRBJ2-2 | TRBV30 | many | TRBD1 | TGTGCCTGGAAGGCGCGACAGGGTGGGAACACCGGGGAGCTGTTTTTT | CAWKARQGGNTGELFF
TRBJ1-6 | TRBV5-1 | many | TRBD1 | TGCGCCAGCAGCCCGGACAGGGGCGGATCACCCCTCCACTTT | CASSPDRGGSPLHF
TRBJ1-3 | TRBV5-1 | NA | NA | TGCGCCAGCAGCTTGGGCGGGGGCGCTTCTGGAAACACCATATATTTT | CASSLGGGASGNTIYF
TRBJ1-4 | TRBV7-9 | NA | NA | TGTGCCAGCAGCTTCCGCGGCACTAATGAAAAACTGTTTTTT | CASSFRGTNEKLFF
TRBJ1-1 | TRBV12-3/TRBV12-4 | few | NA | TGTGCCAGCAGTCCCCACCTTATCGTACAGGGATTGAACACTGAAGCTTTCTTT | CASSPHLIVQGLNTEAFF
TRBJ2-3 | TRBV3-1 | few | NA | TGTGCCAGCAGCCAAGAAAAAGATACGCAGTATTTT | CASSQEKDTQYF
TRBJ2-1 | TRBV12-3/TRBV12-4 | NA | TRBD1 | TGTGCCAGCGCTACCTCCGGGACAGGGCTCTACAATGAGCAGTTCTTC | CASATSGTGLYNEQFF
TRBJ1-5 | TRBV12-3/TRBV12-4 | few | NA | TGTGCCAGCAGCAAGGACAATCAGCCCCAGCATTTT | CASSKDNQPQHF
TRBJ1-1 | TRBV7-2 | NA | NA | TGTGCCAGCAGCTTACAGGGCGCACTGATGGAAGCTTTCTTT | CASSLQGALMEAFF
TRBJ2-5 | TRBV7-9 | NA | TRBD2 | TGTGCCAGCAGCTCGTCCTCTAGCGGGAGAGAGACCCAGTACTTC | CASSSSSSGRETQYF
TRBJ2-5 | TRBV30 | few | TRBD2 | TGTGCCTCGCGGGGACTAGCGGGAGTTCGGGAGACCCAGTACTTC | CASRGLAGVRETQYF
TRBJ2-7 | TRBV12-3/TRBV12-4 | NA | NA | TGTGCCAGCAGTTTACCCCCGATCTCCTACGAGCAGTACTTC | CASSLPPISYEQYF
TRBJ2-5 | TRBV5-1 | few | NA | TGCGCCAGCAGGTCAGGGGCCAAAGAGACCCAGTACTTC | CASRSGAKETQYF